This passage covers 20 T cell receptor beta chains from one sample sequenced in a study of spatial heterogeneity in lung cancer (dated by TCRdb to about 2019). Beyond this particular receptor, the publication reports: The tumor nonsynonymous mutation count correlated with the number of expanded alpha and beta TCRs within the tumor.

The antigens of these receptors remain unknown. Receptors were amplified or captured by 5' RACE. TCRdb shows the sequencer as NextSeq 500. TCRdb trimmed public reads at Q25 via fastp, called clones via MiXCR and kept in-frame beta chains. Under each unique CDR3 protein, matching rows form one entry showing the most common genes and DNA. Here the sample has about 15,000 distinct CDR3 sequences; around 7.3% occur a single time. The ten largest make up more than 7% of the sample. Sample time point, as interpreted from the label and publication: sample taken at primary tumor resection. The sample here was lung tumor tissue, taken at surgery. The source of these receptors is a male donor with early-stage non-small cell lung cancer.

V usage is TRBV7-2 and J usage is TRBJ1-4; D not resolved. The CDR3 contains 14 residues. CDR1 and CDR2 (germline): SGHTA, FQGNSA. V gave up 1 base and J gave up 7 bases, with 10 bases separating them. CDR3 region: CASSLVQYGEKLFF. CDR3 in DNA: TGTGCCAGCAGCTTAGTACAGTATGGTGAAAAACTGTTTTTT.

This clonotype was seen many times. The CDR3 DNA sequence: TGCAGTGCTAGAGTTACGTGGGCTAATGGCTACACCTTC. Residues: CSARVTWANGYTF. The V call is TRBV20-1, the J call TRBJ1-2; D is unclear. The CDR3 runs 13 residues. Germline-derived CDR1 and CDR2 are DFQATT and SNEGSKA (reference sequence). Trimming removed 1 base from V and 6 bases from J, with 12 bases in between.

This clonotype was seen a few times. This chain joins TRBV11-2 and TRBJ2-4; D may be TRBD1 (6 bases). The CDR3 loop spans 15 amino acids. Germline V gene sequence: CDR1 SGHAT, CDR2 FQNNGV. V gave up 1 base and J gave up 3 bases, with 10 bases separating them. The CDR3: CASSLGGGYKNIQYF. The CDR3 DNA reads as TGTGCCAGCAGCTTAGGAGGGGGATACAAAAACATTCAGTACTTC.

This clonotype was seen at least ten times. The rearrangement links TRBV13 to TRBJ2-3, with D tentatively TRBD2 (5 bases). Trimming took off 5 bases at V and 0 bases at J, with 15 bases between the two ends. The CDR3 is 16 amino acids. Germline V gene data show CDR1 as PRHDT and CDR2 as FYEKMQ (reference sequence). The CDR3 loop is CASSPKGRLSTDTQYF. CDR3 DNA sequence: TGTGCCAGCAGCCCTAAGGGTCGACTAAGCACAGATACGCAGTATTTT. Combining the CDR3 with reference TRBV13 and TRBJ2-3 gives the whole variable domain AAGVIQSPRHLIKEKRETATLKCYPIPRHDTVYWYQQGPGQDPQFLISFYEKMQSDKGSIPDRFSAQQFSDYHSELNMSSLELGDSALYFCASSPKGRLSTDTQYFGPGTRLTVL.

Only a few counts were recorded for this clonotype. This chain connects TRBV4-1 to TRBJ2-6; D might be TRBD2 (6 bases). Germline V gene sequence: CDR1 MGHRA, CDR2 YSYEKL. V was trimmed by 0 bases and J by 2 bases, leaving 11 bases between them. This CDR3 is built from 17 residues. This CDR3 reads CASSQDLRGTGANVLTF. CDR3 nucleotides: TGCGCCAGCAGCCAAGACTTGCGGGGTACTGGGGCCAACGTCCTGACTTTC.

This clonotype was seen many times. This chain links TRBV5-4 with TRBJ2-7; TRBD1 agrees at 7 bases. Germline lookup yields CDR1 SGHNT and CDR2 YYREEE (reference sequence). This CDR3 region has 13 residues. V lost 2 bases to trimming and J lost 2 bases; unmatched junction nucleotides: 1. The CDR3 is CASSFGTAYEQYF. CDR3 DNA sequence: TGTGCCAGCAGCTTCGGGACAGCCTACGAGCAGTACTTC.

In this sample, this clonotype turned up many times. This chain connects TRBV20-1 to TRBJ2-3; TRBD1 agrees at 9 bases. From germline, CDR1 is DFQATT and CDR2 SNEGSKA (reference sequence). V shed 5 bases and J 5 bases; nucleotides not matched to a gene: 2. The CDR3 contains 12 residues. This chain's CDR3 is CSAGQGIDTQYF. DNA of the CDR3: TGCAGTGCTGGACAGGGGATAGATACGCAGTATTTT.

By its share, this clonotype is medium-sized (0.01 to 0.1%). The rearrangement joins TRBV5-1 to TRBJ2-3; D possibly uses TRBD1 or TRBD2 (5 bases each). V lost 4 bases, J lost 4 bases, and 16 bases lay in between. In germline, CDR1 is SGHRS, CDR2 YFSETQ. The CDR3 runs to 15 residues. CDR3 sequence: CASSEGPIGADTQYF. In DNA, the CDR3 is TGCGCCAGCAGCGAGGGGCCCATTGGCGCAGATACGCAGTATTTT.

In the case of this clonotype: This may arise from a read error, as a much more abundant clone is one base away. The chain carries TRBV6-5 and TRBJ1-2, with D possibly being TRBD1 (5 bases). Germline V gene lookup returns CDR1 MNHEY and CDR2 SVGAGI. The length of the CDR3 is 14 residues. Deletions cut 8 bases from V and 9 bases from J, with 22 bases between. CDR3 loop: CASSSGGGKFSYTF. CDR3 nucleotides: TGTGCCAGCTCATCCGGGGGGGGAAAGTTTAGCTACACCTTC.

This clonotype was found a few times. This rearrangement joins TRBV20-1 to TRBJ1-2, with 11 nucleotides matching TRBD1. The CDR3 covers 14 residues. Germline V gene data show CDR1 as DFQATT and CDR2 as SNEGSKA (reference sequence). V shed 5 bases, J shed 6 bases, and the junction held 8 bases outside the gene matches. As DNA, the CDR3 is TGCAGTGCTCGGACAGGGGGCTTTCTCGATGGCTACACCTTC. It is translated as CSARTGGFLDGYTF.

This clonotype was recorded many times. CDR3 sequence (DNA): TGTGCCACCAGTGATCCCGCAGGGGGGGAGTGGGAGACCCAGTACTTC. Encoded protein: CATSDPAGGEWETQYF. This chain uses TRBV24-1 with TRBJ2-5, with D perhaps matching TRBD1 or TRBD2 (7 bases each). V was trimmed by 3 bases and J by 5 bases, leaving 18 bases between them. The germline gives CDR1 KGHDR, CDR2 SFDVKD. The CDR3 totals 16 residues.

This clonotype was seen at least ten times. The CDR3 nucleotides are TGCAGTGCTACAGGGGCCTATAATTCACCCCTCCACTTT. Its protein product is CSATGAYNSPLHF. The chain has TRBV20-1 and TRBJ1-6, with D possibly being TRBD1 (6 bases). The germline V gene has CDR1 DFQATT and CDR2 SNEGSKA (reference sequence). The CDR3 has 13 amino acids. The V end lost 4 bases, the J end lost 2 bases, and 6 bases lay between the germline ends.

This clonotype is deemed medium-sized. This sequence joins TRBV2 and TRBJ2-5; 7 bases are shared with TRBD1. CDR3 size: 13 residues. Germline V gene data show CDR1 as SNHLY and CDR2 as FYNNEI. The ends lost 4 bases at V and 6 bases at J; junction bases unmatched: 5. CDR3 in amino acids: CASSGQGLKTQYF. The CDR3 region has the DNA TGTGCCAGCAGTGGACAGGGTTTGAAGACCCAGTACTTC.

The CDR3 region has the DNA TGCGCCAGCACTGGGGAGCTGTTTTTT. It yields the protein CASTGELFF. V usage is TRBV10-1 and J usage is TRBJ2-2; unclear D gene. The length of the CDR3 is 9 residues. V lost 7 bases to trimming and J lost 8 bases, with 2 bases between them. Germline V gene lookup returns CDR1 WNHNN and CDR2 SYGVQD (reference sequence).

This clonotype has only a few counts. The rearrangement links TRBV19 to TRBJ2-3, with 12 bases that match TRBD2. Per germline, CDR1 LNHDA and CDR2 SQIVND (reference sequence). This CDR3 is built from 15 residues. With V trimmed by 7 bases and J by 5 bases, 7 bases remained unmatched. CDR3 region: CASNALAGGEDTQYF. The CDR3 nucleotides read TGTGCCAGTAACGCGCTAGCGGGAGGGGAAGATACGCAGTATTTT.

CDR3 amino acids: CASSQGYLSNQPQHF. CDR3 DNA sequence: TGCGCCAGCAGCCAGGGGTACCTTAGCAATCAGCCCCAGCATTTT. The chain joins TRBV4-3 to TRBJ1-5; no firm D call. This CDR3 region has 15 residues. Germline V gene lookup returns CDR1 LGHNA and CDR2 YSLEER. The germline V and J ends were trimmed by 3 bases and 0 bases, with 9 bases remaining between them.

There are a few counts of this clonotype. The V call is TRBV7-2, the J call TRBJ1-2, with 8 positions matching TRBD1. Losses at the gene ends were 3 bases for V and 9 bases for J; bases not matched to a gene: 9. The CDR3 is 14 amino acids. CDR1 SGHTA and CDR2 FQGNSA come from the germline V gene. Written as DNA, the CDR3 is TGTGCCAGCAGCTTCACATCCGGACAGGGAAGCTACACCTTC. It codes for CASSFTSGQGSYTF. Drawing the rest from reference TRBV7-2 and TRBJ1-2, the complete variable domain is GAGVSQSPSNKVTEKGKDVELRCDPISGHTALYWYRQSLGQGLEFLIYFQGNSAPDKSGLPSDRFSAERTGGSVSTLTIQRTQQEDSAVYLCASSFTSGQGSYTFGSGTRLTVV.

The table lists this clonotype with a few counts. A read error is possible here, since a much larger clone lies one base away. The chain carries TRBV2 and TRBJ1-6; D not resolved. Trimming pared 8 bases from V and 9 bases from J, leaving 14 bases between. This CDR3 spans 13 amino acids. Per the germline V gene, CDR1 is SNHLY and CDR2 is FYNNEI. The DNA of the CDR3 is TGTGCCAGCCTGGACGATTGCCTTTCACCCCTCCACTTT. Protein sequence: CASLDDCLSPLHF.

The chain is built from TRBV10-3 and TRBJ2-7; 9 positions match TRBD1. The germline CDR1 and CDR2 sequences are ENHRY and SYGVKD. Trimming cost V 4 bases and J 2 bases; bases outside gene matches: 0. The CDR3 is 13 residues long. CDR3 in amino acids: CAISGTGAYEQYF. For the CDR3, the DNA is TGTGCCATCAGTGGGACAGGGGCCTACGAGCAGTACTTC.

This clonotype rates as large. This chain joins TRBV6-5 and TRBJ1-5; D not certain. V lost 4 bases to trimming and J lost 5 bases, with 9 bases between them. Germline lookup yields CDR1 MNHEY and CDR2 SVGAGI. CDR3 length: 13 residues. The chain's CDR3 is CASSFRPDQPQHF. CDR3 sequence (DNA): TGTGCCAGCAGTTTTCGACCGGATCAGCCCCAGCATTTT.